Listed below are T cell receptor beta chains from one sample, sequenced in a study of beta chain features in type 1 diabetes. The table came from immunoSEQ multiplex PCR; TCRdb's copy has only in-frame clones and leaves some out. Here the sample spans about 650,000 clones, around 12% being singletons. Sequencing was performed on naive CD4+ T cells from blood. All receptors derive from a young man with type 1 diabetes. Both conserved end residues are part of each CDR3. A D gene is named only where the DNA matches it firmly. Some rows mark clone size as missing; the rest say once, few, many or name a class of expanded clone.

j_gene,d_gene,len,abundance,v_gene,CDR3nt,CDR3aa
TRBJ1-5,.,16,few,TRBV5-6,TGTGCCAGCAGCTTGGTGGGAGATTATAGCAATCAGCCCCAGCATTTT,CASSLVGDYSNQPQHF
TRBJ2-3,.,11,.,TRBV2,TGTGCCAGCAGTGAACCAGATACGCAGTATTTT,CASSEPDTQYF
TRBJ1-4,.,15,.,TRBV5-6,TGTGCCAGCAGCTCGGAGACAGCCGCTAATGAAAAACTGTTTTTT,CASSSETAANEKLFF
TRBJ2-7,.,13,.,TRBV19,TGTGCCAGTAGTACTGGACAGACCTACGAGCAGTACTTC,CASSTGQTYEQYF
TRBJ2-3,TRBD1,15,few,TRBV25-1,TGTGCCAGCAGTGATTACAGGGGTAGTGCAGATACGCAGTATTTT,CASSDYRGSADTQYF
TRBJ1-2,.,15,few,TRBV7-9,TGTGCCAGCAGCTTAGTTTATCCAGAAAACTATGGCTACACCTTC,CASSLVYPENYGYTF
TRBJ1-1,TRBD1,13,.,TRBV7-2,TGTGCCAGCAGCTTTACCCGGACAGGGAGAGCTTTCTTT,CASSFTRTGRAFF
TRBJ2-7,.,13,.,TRBV7-2,TGTGCCAGCAGCTTAGGACGGAACTACGAGCAGTACTTC,CASSLGRNYEQYF
TRBJ1-2,.,15,.,TRBV13,TGTGCCAGCAGTTCCCAATCAGGCAGTAGAACTGGCTACACCTTC,CASSSQSGSRTGYTF
TRBJ1-1,.,14,.,TRBV18,TGTGCCAGCTCACAAGGGACGGCGAACACTGAAGCTTTCTTT,CASSQGTANTEAFF
TRBJ2-5,.,15,.,TRBV29-1,TGCAGCGTTGAAGCCCCGCCAGGGTCTATGGAGACCCAGTACTTC,CSVEAPPGSMETQYF
TRBJ1-4,.,14,.,TRBV28,TGTGCCAGCAGTTTTCCGGACCGGGGTGAAAAACTGTTTTTT,CASSFPDRGEKLFF
TRBJ2-7,.,16,.,TRBV7-9,TGTGCCAGCAGCTTTCTCGGGGGTGAGCCGCCCGCCGAGCAGTACTTC,CASSFLGGEPPAEQYF
TRBJ1-2,.,12,.,TRBV15,TGTGCCACCAGCACGGGGCAGTACGGCTACACCTTC,CATSTGQYGYTF
TRBJ1-5,TRBD1,13,.,TRBV6-5,TGTGCCAGCAGGGACAGGAAGGATCAGCCCCAGCATTTT,CASRDRKDQPQHF
TRBJ1-4,.,17,.,TRBV7-2,TGTGCCAGCAGCTTAGCGTTGAGGCGAGGGGGAGATGAAAAACTGTTTTTT,CASSLALRRGGDEKLFF
TRBJ2-5,.,13,few,TRBV30,TGTGCCTGGAGCGCATATCACCAAGAGACCCAGTACTTC,CAWSAYHQETQYF
TRBJ1-5,.,16,.,TRBV4-3,TGCGCCAGCAGCCAAGATAGAACAGGGCACAATCAGCCCCAGCATTTT,CASSQDRTGHNQPQHF
TRBJ2-5,.,15,.,TRBV5-1,TGCGCCAGCAGCTTGGCCCAGGCTAGTGGAGAGACCCAGTACTTC,CASSLAQASGETQYF
TRBJ2-5,.,14,.,TRBV2,TGTGCCAGCAGGGTTAGGGGGGCCGGAGAGACCCAGTACTTC,CASRVRGAGETQYF
TRBJ1-3,.,14,few,TRBV2,TGTGCCAGCAGTGAAGGGACCTCTGGAAACACCATATATTTT,CASSEGTSGNTIYF
TRBJ2-4,TRBD2,18,few,TRBV15,TGTGCCACCAGCAGAGGGACTAGCGGGGGAGTAGCCAAAAACATTCAGTACTTC,CATSRGTSGGVAKNIQYF
TRBJ1-3,.,15,few,TRBV6-5,TGTGCCAGCAGTTACTTCCAGGGCTCTGGAAACACCATATATTTT,CASSYFQGSGNTIYF
TRBJ2-1,TRBD1,16,.,TRBV9,TGTGCCAGCAGCGCTCGAGGGGACAGGGGGGAGGATGAGCAGTTCTTC,CASSARGDRGEDEQFF
TRBJ2-2,.,16,few,TRBV7-2,TGTGCCAGCAGCTTAGTGTCCGCCGCCGGGACCGGGGAGCTGTTTTTT,CASSLVSAAGTGELFF
TRBJ2-1,TRBD2,15,.,TRBV9,TGTGCCAGCAGCGTGCTAGCGGGGGCCTACAATGAGCAGTTCTTC,CASSVLAGAYNEQFF
TRBJ2-3,.,13,.,TRBV29-1,TGCAGCGTTGATGGGGAGAGCACAGATACGCAGTATTTT,CSVDGESTDTQYF
TRBJ2-1,.,16,few,TRBV7-2,TGTGCCAGCAGCTTAGAGGGTCCAGGGAACTACAATGAGCAGTTCTTC,CASSLEGPGNYNEQFF